The next 28 T cell receptor beta chains were all read from a single sample in a study of T cells after yellow fever vaccination. TCRdb re-called the 5' RACE reads through MiXCR, storing one row per CDR3 protein. The table has hundreds of thousands of distinct CDR3 sequences, 8% to 10% seen once. This material consisted of PBMCs, taken on the day of the first yellow fever vaccination. These receptors all come from a man in his late teens or twenties who received the YFV17D yellow fever vaccine.

This clonotype was counted only a few times. The V and J genes are TRBV11-2 and TRBJ2-5, with D perhaps matching TRBD1 (5 bases). Germline V gene sequence: CDR1 SGHAT, CDR2 FQNNGV. Trimming took off 1 base at V and 1 base at J, with 13 bases between the two ends. The CDR3 is 16 residues long. This CDR3 is CASSLGFNGAQETQYF. Here the CDR3 DNA reads TGTGCCAGCAGCTTAGGTTTTAATGGGGCCCAAGAGACCCAGTACTTC. Drawing the rest from reference TRBV11-2 and TRBJ2-5, the complete variable domain is EAGVAQSPRYKIIEKRQSVAFWCNPISGHATLYWYQQILGQGPKLLIQFQNNGVVDDSQLPKDRFSAERLKGVDSTLKIQPAKLEDSAVYLCASSLGFNGAQETQYFGPGTRLLVL.

This clonotype has a count of ten or more. This chain uses TRBV7-2 with TRBJ1-1, with 8 bases that match TRBD1. The germline gives CDR1 SGHTA, CDR2 FQGNSA. V shed 0 bases and J 4 bases; nucleotides not matched to a gene: 10. This CDR3 region has 17 residues. The CDR3 protein is CASSLAGAGGRSTEAFF. CDR3 in DNA: TGTGCCAGCAGCTTAGCGGGGGCAGGGGGCCGTAGCACTGAAGCTTTCTTT.

The chain uses TRBV7-9 and TRBJ1-1; a possible D gene is TRBD1 (6 bases). CDR1 is SEHNR, CDR2 FQNEAQ, per germline (reference sequence). Trimming took 4 bases from V and 5 from J, leaving 14 bases between them. This CDR3 contains 14 residues. CDR3 bases: TGTGCCAGCAGCTGGTGGACAGCGGAAACTGAAGCTTTCTTT. Translated, it gives CASSWWTAETEAFF.

This clonotype has at least ten counts. V is TRBV12-3 or TRBV12-4 and J is TRBJ2-5; D gene uncertain. V was cut by 5 bases and J by 1 base, with 8 bases left in between. There are 13 residues in the CDR3. CDR3 nucleotides: TGTGCCAGCAGTGAAAAGATCCAAGAGACCCAGTACTTC. It translates to CASSEKIQETQYF.

This clonotype showed up many times. The chain uses TRBV12-3 or TRBV12-4 and TRBJ2-5; maybe TRBD1 (5 bases). V was trimmed by 2 bases and J by 5 bases, leaving 15 bases between them. The CDR3 runs to 15 residues. The CDR3 sequence: CASSLWTSGGETQYF. CDR3 DNA sequence: TGTGCCAGCAGTTTATGGACATCGGGTGGCGAGACCCAGTACTTC.

The V call is TRBV5-6, the J call TRBJ2-1; D not resolved. V dropped 6 bases and J dropped 10 bases, with 17 bases sitting between them. This CDR3 is 13 amino acids long. Looked up from germline, CDR1 is SGHDT and CDR2 is YYEEEE. CDR3 loop: CASNLGLTPEQFF. For the CDR3, the DNA is TGTGCCAGCAACCTGGGTCTGACCCCGGAGCAGTTCTTC.

CDR3 amino acids: CASSPTAVRYNEQFF. The CDR3 bases are TGTGCCAGCTCACCGACAGCAGTGCGTTACAATGAGCAGTTCTTC. The chain recombines TRBV18 with TRBJ2-1; D is possibly TRBD1 (5 bases). Germline V lookup: CDR1 KGHSH, CDR2 LQKENI. V was cut by 3 bases and J by 4 bases, with 13 bases left in between. This CDR3 has 15 residues.

The chain recombines TRBV6-1 with TRBJ2-5; 11 bases agree with TRBD2. J was trimmed by 7 bases and V by 6 bases; bases with no gene match: 16. CDR3 length equals 17 residues. Germline lookup yields CDR1 MNHNS and CDR2 SASEGT. CDR3: CASRGSGGASGLGTQYF. The CDR3 DNA is TGTGCCAGCAGGGGTAGCGGGGGGGCTTCGGGGTTGGGGACCCAGTACTTC.

CDR3 in amino acids: CASSKTSSYNSPLHF. DNA for the CDR3: TGTGCCAGCAGCAAGACTAGCTCCTATAATTCACCCCTCCACTTT. The rearrangement links TRBV11-2 to TRBJ1-6, with no clear D. V lost 5 bases and J lost 0, with 8 bases in between. The CDR3 totals 15 residues. CDR1 SGHAT and CDR2 FQNNGV come from the germline V gene.

A few counts support this clonotype. The chain is built from TRBV5-1 and TRBJ2-7, with TRBD1 as a possible D gene (5 bases). The V end lost 1 base, the J end lost 4 bases, and 9 bases lay between the germline ends. The length of the CDR3 is 13 residues. The germline V gene has CDR1 SGHRS and CDR2 YFSETQ. The CDR3 bases are TGCGCCAGCAGCTTGTCAGGGTTGTACGAGCAGTACTTC. Its translation is CASSLSGLYEQYF.

As to this clonotype: A much larger clone differs from this one at a single base, so this may be a read error. The gene calls are TRBV12-3 or TRBV12-4 and TRBJ2-3; 9 bases map to TRBD1. This CDR3 contains 14 residues. After removal of 7 bases from V and 4 bases from J, the junction contained 6 bases not matched to a gene. The CDR3 region has the DNA TGTGCCAGCACCGGACAGGGGAGCGCAGATACGCAGTATTTT. Translating it yields CASTGQGSADTQYF.

This clonotype was recorded at least ten times. This chain links TRBV4-1 with TRBJ1-5, with 7 bases lining up with TRBD1. Per the germline V gene, CDR1 is MGHRA and CDR2 is YSYEKL. V was pared by 2 bases and J by 3 bases, with 4 bases of the junction left unmatched. The CDR3 is 15 residues long. CDR3 DNA sequence: TGCGCCAGCAGCCAACCTGGACAGGTCAATCAGCCCCAGCATTTT. Amino acids: CASSQPGQVNQPQHF.

For the CDR3, the DNA is TGTGCCAGCAGCTCCTATACCGTCAGCGGATGGAACAATGAGCAGTTCTTC. Its translation is CASSSYTVSGWNNEQFF. The V and J genes are TRBV7-9 and TRBJ2-1; possible D gene TRBD2, 5 bases. This CDR3 is built from 17 residues. The V end lost 4 bases, the J end lost 5 bases, and 21 bases lay between the germline ends. The V gene's germline CDR1 is SEHNR and CDR2 FQNEAQ (reference sequence). Drawing the rest from reference TRBV7-9 and TRBJ2-1, the complete variable domain is DTGVSQNPRHKITKRGQNVTFRCDPISEHNRLYWYRQTLGQGPEFLTYFQNEAQLEKSRLLSDRFSAERPKGSFSTLEIQRTEQGDSAMYLCASSSYTVSGWNNEQFFGPGTRLTVL.

The chain has TRBV19 and TRBJ2-6; D not resolved. The CDR3 is 15 amino acids. V was pared by 8 bases and J by 0 bases, with 11 bases between. Germline-derived CDR1 and CDR2 are LNHDA and SQIVND (reference sequence). The CDR3 loop is CASRFVSSGANVLTF. In DNA, the CDR3 is TGTGCCAGTCGTTTTGTAAGCTCTGGGGCCAACGTCCTGACTTTC.

The rearrangement uses TRBV20-1 and TRBJ2-7; possibly TRBD1 or TRBD2 for D (5 bases each). Germline V gene lookup returns CDR1 DFQATT and CDR2 SNEGSKA (reference sequence). This CDR3 contains 12 residues. Trimming removed 2 bases from V and 5 bases from J, with 10 bases in between. CDR3 protein: CSARRGPHEQYF. The CDR3 DNA reads TGCAGTGCTAGACGGGGACCCCACGAGCAGTACTTC.

There are many counts of this clonotype. This rearrangement joins TRBV9 to TRBJ2-3; no reliable D call. V was cut by 2 bases and J by 2 bases, with 6 bases left in between. Germline assignment: CDR1 SGDLS and CDR2 YYNGEE. This CDR3 region has 13 residues. The CDR3: CASSVLNTDTQYF. Here the CDR3 DNA reads TGTGCCAGCAGCGTCCTAAACACAGATACGCAGTATTTT.

This clonotype was counted only a few times. CDR3 residues: CAISAYEGPYEQYF. The DNA of the CDR3 is TGTGCCATCAGTGCTTACGAGGGTCCCTACGAGCAGTACTTC. V is TRBV10-3 and J is TRBJ2-7, with D perhaps TRBD2 (5 bases). CDR1 is ENHRY and CDR2 is SYGVKD in the germline V gene. V was clipped by 4 bases and J by 2 bases, with 12 bases between them. There are 14 residues in the CDR3.

This sequence joins TRBV5-4 and TRBJ1-3; TRBD1 might be the D (6 bases). The ends were cut back, 5 bases at V and 0 bases at J, with 15 bases in the middle. Germline CDR1 reads SGHNT; CDR2 reads YYREEE (reference sequence). The CDR3 sequence is 16 residues long. The CDR3 nucleotides are TGTGCCAGCAGACCGAGGACAGCGAGCTCTGGAAACACCATATATTTT. It codes for CASRPRTASSGNTIYF. The full variable domain, its missing parts supplied by reference TRBV5-4 and TRBJ1-3, is ETGVTQSPTHLIKTRGQQVTLRCSSQSGHNTVSWYQQALGQGPQFIFQYYREEENGRGNFPPRFSGLQFPNYSSELNVNALELDDSALYLCASRPRTASSGNTIYFGEGSWLTVV.

V gene TRBV10-2 combines with J gene TRBJ2-5, with 8 bases lining up with TRBD2. The length of the CDR3 is 13 residues. Germline V gene data show CDR1 as WSHSY and CDR2 as SAAADI. Germline trimming cut 9 bases from V and 4 bases from J; bases unmatched to any gene: 7. The CDR3 loop is CASISSGGETQYF. CDR3 nucleotide sequence: TGCGCCAGTATATCAAGCGGGGGAGAGACCCAGTACTTC.

This clonotype was recorded many times. The genes are TRBV7-6 and TRBJ2-5; no clear D. Trimming shortened V by 5 bases and J by 3 bases, and 10 bases separated the two germline ends. From germline, CDR1 is SGHVS and CDR2 FNYEAQ. This CDR3 contains 13 residues. The CDR3 region has the DNA TGTGCCAGCAGCATCAGTTGGGAAGAGACCCAGTACTTC. The encoded protein is CASSISWEETQYF.

This clonotype occurred a few times. The chain combines TRBV10-3 with TRBJ2-1; no clear D. The V end was cut by 5 bases, the J end by 0 bases, with 8 bases between. Germline loops: CDR1 ENHRY, CDR2 SYGVKD. This CDR3 is built from 14 residues. The CDR3 nucleotides read TGTGCCATCAGTAGGCAGAGCTCCTACAATGAGCAGTTCTTC. Encoded protein: CAISRQSSYNEQFF.

This chain joins TRBV7-9 and TRBJ1-1; tentative D call: TRBD1 (5 bases). Germline CDR1 and CDR2: SEHNR and FQNEAQ (reference sequence). This CDR3 is built from 13 residues. V lost 8 bases and J lost 4, with 14 bases in between. The CDR3 loop is CASLELGGTEAFF. Written as DNA, the CDR3 is TGTGCCAGCCTAGAGCTGGGGGGCACTGAAGCTTTCTTT.

This clonotype was recorded at least ten times. The gene calls are TRBV12-3 or TRBV12-4 and TRBJ1-2; D is undetermined. V lost 6 bases and J lost 8, with 10 bases in between. CDR3 length: 11 amino acids. The CDR3 region is CASSLGVGYTF. The DNA of the CDR3 is TGTGCCAGCAGCCTGGGCGTGGGCTACACCTTC.

The chain recombines TRBV4-3 with TRBJ2-5; D is perhaps TRBD1 (6 bases). From germline, CDR1 is LGHNA and CDR2 YSLEER. V was shortened by 4 bases and J by 5 bases, with 23 bases between the two germline ends. The CDR3 has 17 residues. CDR3 DNA: TGCGCCAGCAGCCCACCCGCGTACAGGGCCCAGGGGGAGACCCAGTACTTC. Translated, it gives CASSPPAYRAQGETQYF.

This chain joins TRBV7-3 and TRBJ2-1, with a possible D match to TRBD2 (6 bases). Germline V CDR1 and CDR2: SGHTA, FQGTGA. There are 15 residues in the CDR3. Trimming took off 5 bases at V and 4 bases at J, with 15 bases between the two ends. This chain's CDR3 is CASSPFSSVYNEQFF. CDR3 nucleotides: TGTGCCAGCAGCCCCTTTTCTAGCGTGTACAATGAGCAGTTCTTC.

In nucleotides, the CDR3 is TGCGCCAGCAGCTGGGGACTAGGTTCGGAGACCCAGTACTTC. It encodes CASSWGLGSETQYF. The chain combines TRBV5-1 with TRBJ2-5, with 8 bases fitting TRBD2. This CDR3 region has 14 residues. From germline, CDR1 is SGHRS and CDR2 YFSETQ. V lost 3 bases, J lost 5 bases, and 6 bases stayed unmatched.

This clonotype was counted between two and nine times. This chain links TRBV7-9 with TRBJ2-2, with D perhaps TRBD1 or TRBD2 (5 bases each). This CDR3 has 16 amino acids. From germline, CDR1 is SEHNR and CDR2 FQNEAQ (reference sequence). V was trimmed by 5 bases and J by 5 bases, leaving 18 bases between them. CDR3 region: CASSPTGTPATGELFF. In nucleotides, the CDR3 is TGTGCCAGCAGCCCAACCGGGACCCCGGCGACCGGGGAGCTGTTTTTT.

This clonotype was detected a few times. The J gene is TRBJ1-1, the V gene TRBV20-1; D may be TRBD1 (6 bases). CDR3 size: 15 residues. The germline V gene has CDR1 DFQATT and CDR2 SNEGSKA (reference sequence). Trimming shortened V by 0 bases and J by 3 bases, and 14 bases separated the two germline ends. The CDR3 DNA reads TGCAGTGCTAGAGATTCCCACCAGGGGCACACTGAAGCTTTCTTT. Amino acid sequence: CSARDSHQGHTEAFF.